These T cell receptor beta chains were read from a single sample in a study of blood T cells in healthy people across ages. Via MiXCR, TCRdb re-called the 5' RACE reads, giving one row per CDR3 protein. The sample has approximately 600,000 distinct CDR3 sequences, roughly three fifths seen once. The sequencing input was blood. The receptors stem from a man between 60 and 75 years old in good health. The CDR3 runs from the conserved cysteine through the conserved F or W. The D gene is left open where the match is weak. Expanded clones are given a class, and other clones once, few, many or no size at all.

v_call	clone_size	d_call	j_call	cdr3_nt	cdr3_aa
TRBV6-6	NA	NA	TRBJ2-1	TGTGCCAGCAGTTACTCGATACCCACCCAATACAATGAGCAGTTCTTC	CASSYSIPTQYNEQFF
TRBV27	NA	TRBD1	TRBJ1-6	TGTGCCAGCAGGGGCCAGGGGGACTGGTATGATTCACCCCTCCACTTT	CASRGQGDWYDSPLHF
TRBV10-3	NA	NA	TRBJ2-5	TGTGCCATCAGTAACACACAGGGTGGGGAGACCCAGTACTTC	CAISNTQGGETQYF
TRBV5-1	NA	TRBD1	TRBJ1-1	TGCGCCAGCAGCTTGGGGACAGGTTTTGAAGCTTTCTTT	CASSLGTGFEAFF
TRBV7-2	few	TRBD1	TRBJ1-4	TGTGCCAGCAGCATGGGGACAGTGCCTCATGAAAAACTGTTTTTT	CASSMGTVPHEKLFF
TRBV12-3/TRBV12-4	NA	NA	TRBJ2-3	TGTGCCAGTATGAGCAGAGATACGCAGTATTTT	CASMSRDTQYF
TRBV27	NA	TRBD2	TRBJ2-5	TGTGCCAGCAGTTTCTGGCGGGGGGGACAAGAGACCCAGTACTTC	CASSFWRGGQETQYF
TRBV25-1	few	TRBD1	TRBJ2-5	TGTGCCAGCAGTGAGGACAGGGAGCCAAGAGAGACCCAGTACTTC	CASSEDREPRETQYF
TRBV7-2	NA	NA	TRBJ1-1	TGTGCCAGCAGCTCGACAGAGTTTCCAGAAGCTTTCTTT	CASSSTEFPEAFF
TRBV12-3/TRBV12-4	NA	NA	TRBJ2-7	TGTGCCAGCGCGGTCAGAGGGAGAGCCGACGAGCAGTACTTC	CASAVRGRADEQYF
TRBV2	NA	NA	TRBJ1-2	TGTGCCAGCACCCAGACCAGCCAAAACTATGGCTACACCTTC	CASTQTSQNYGYTF
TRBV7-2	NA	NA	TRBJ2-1	TGTGCCAGCGCGGGGAGCTCCTACAATGAGCAGTTCTTC	CASAGSSYNEQFF
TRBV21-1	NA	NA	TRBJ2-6	TGTGCCAGCAGCAAAGATCCGGGGGGGACTGGGGCCAACGTCCTGACTTTC	CASSKDPGGTGANVLTF
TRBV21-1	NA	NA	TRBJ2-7	TGTGCCAGCCGGGACCCCTGTGCCGAGCAGTACTTC	CASRDPCAEQYF
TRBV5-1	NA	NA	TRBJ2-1	TGCGCCAGCAGCTCAACAGGAGATAGATACAATGAGCAGTTCTTC	CASSSTGDRYNEQFF
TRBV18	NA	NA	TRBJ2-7	TGTGCCAGCTCACCGCCGTTTGGGACCTACGAGCAGTACTTC	CASSPPFGTYEQYF
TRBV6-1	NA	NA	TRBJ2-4	TGTGCCAGCAGTGCCGGGGGGCGGGGGGCCAAAAACATTCAGTACTTC	CASSAGGRGAKNIQYF
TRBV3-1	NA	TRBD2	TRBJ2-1	TGTGCCAGCAGCCTTAGGACTAGCGGGGTTTCCAATGAGCAGTTCTTC	CASSLRTSGVSNEQFF
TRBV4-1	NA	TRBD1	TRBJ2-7	TGCGCCAGCAGCCACGGACAGGGCCCCTTAGGAGAGCAGTACTTC	CASSHGQGPLGEQYF
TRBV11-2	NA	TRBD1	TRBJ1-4	TGTGCCAGCAGCCCCAAGACAGGGTTGAGAAATGAAAAACTGTTTTTT	CASSPKTGLRNEKLFF
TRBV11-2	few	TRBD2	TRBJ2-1	TGTGCCAGCAGCTTAAGGGCTAGCGGGGGGTCTATAGATGAGCAGTTCTTC	CASSLRASGGSIDEQFF
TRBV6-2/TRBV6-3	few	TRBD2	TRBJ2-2	TGTGCCAGCAGTTACTCAGCACTAGCGGGGGGGAACACCGGGGAGCTGTTTTTT	CASSYSALAGGNTGELFF
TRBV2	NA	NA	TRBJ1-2	TGTGCCAGCAGTGAAGCTGAGGGCGAGAGCTATGGCTACACCTTC	CASSEAEGESYGYTF
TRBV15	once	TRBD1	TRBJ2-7	TGTGCCACCAGCAGAGATCTCGGACAGGGGATTAGCTACGAGCAGTACTTC	CATSRDLGQGISYEQYF
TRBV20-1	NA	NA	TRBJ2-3	TGCAGTGCTGAGGACTGGACAGATACGCAGTATTTT	CSAEDWTDTQYF
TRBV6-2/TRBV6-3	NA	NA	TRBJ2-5	TGTGCCAGCAGCCGCACAGCAGGGAAGGAGACCCAGTACTTC	CASSRTAGKETQYF
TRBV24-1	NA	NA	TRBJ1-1	TGTGCCACCAGTCCCCTGGCGAACACTGAAGCTTTCTTT	CATSPLANTEAFF
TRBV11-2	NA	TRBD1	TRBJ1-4	TGTGCCAGCAGCGCCTTAGCGGGACAGGGACAGGAAAAACTGTTTTTT	CASSALAGQGQEKLFF
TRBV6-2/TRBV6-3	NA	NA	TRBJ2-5	TGTGCCAGCAGTAAAGGAGAGACCCAGTACTTC	CASSKGETQYF
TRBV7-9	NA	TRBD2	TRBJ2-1	TGTGCCCAACCCGGCCGCGCGGGGGGGCTCGGCTCCTACAATGAGCAGTTCTTC	CAQPGRAGGLGSYNEQFF
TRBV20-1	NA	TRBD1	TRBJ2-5	TGCAGTGCTCGGGGACAGGGTGCGGAGACCCAGTACTTC	CSARGQGAETQYF
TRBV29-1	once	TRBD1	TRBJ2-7	TGCAGCGGCGGGACAGGGGGTAGCAATGAGCAGTACTTC	CSGGTGGSNEQYF
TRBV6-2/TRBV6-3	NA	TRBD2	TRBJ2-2	TGTGCCAGCAGTTACCCCCGGGGAGGGCGTCTTACCGGGGAGCTGTTTTTT	CASSYPRGGRLTGELFF
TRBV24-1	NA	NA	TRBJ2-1	TGTGCCACCAGCCCGGGACTTCCGCACAATGAGCAGTTCTTC	CATSPGLPHNEQFF
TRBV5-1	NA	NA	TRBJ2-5	TGCGCCAGCAGCTTAAGGTGGTCGCGGGGTCCCCAAGAGACCCAGTACTTC	CASSLRWSRGPQETQYF
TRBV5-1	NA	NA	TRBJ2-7	TGCGCCAGCAGCTACCGGGCAGGGACCTACGAGCAGTACTTC	CASSYRAGTYEQYF
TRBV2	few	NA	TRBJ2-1	TGTGCCAGCAGTGAGGGGGGCGCAGGATATGAGCAGTTCTTC	CASSEGGAGYEQFF
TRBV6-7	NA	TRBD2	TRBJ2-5	TGTGCCAGCAGTTTTCAGAATATAGCGGGCCCCTTCCAAGAGACCCAGTACTTC	CASSFQNIAGPFQETQYF
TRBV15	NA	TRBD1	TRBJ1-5	TGTGCCACCAGCAGAGAAGGGGGCGGTCAGCCCCAGCATTTT	CATSREGGGQPQHF
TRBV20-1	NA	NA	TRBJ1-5	TGCAGTGCTAGAGAGGACAGATATAGCAATCAGCCCCAGCATTTT	CSAREDRYSNQPQHF
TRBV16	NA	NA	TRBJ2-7	TGTGCCAGCAGCCTCTCCCGGGGCTACGAGCAGTACTTC	CASSLSRGYEQYF
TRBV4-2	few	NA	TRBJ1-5	TGTGCCAGCAGCCAAGGGCAGGGTTTTTTGCCCCAGCATTTT	CASSQGQGFLPQHF
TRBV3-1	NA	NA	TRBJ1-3	TGTGCCAGCAGCCAAGTGGGGGTCTCTGGAAACACCATATATTTT	CASSQVGVSGNTIYF
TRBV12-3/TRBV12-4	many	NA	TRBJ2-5	TGTGCCAGCACCCCGTCGGGGAGCGGGCTCCAAGAGACCCAGTACTTC	CASTPSGSGLQETQYF
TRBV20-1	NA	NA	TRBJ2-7	TGCAGTGCTAGAGTCCCAGGGAAGGTCGAGCAGTACTTC	CSARVPGKVEQYF
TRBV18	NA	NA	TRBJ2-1	TGTGCCAGCTCAGTTCGTGGCTCCTACAATGAGCAGTTCTTC	CASSVRGSYNEQFF
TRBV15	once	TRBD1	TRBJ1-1	TGTGCCACCAGCAGGCTGGACAGGGACACTGAAGCTTTCTTT	CATSRLDRDTEAFF
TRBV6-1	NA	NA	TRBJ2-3	TGTGCCAGCAGGCTGGGAGCTAGCACAGATACGCAGTATTTT	CASRLGASTDTQYF
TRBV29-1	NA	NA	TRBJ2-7	TGCAGCGGCAGCACTAGGAGCTCCTACAATGAGCAGTACTTC	CSGSTRSSYNEQYF
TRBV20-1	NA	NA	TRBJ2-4	TGCAGTGCTAGAGATGGGGGTGGTGCCAAAAACATTCAGTACTTC	CSARDGGGAKNIQYF
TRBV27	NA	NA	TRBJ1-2	TGTGCCAGCAAACTGACAGGCCCGAACTATGGCTACACCTTC	CASKLTGPNYGYTF
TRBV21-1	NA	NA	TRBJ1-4	TGTGCCAGCAGCAAAGCGCCGCCAGGGTTCTACGAAAAACTGTTTTTT	CASSKAPPGFYEKLFF
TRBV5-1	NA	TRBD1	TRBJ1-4	TGCGCCAGCAGCTTGGTTGGGACAGGGCGCAATGAAAAACTGTTTTTT	CASSLVGTGRNEKLFF
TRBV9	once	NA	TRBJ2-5	TGTGCCAGCAGCGTATCTAGTTTGGGTGGGACCCAGTACTTC	CASSVSSLGGTQYF